This T cell receptor beta chain was captured in a study of T cell repertoires in cytomegalovirus infection. Turning to the study itself: Indicated by public TCR beta signatures were CMV infection and matching HLA type.

There are many counts of this clonotype. Its antigen is as yet unknown. The CDR3 is 14 residues long. V was cut by 5 bases and J by 4 bases, with 14 bases left in between. TCRdb ran MiXCR on the reads and lists one entry per CDR3 protein. The table includes a few hundred thousand distinct CDR3 sequences, under 45% detected once. The sample was cultured PBMCs, taken from culture after CMV antigen stimulation. The rearrangement joins TRBV12-3 or TRBV12-4 to TRBJ1-1; D gene uncertain. This clonotype was obtained from a human donor in good health (CMV status not recorded). Some clones in this sample may be carry-over from other donors' samples. The CDR3 spells CASSAVGGLTEAFF. The DNA for the CDR3 is TGTGCCAGCAGTGCTGTAGGAGGGCTCACTGAAGCTTTCTTT.